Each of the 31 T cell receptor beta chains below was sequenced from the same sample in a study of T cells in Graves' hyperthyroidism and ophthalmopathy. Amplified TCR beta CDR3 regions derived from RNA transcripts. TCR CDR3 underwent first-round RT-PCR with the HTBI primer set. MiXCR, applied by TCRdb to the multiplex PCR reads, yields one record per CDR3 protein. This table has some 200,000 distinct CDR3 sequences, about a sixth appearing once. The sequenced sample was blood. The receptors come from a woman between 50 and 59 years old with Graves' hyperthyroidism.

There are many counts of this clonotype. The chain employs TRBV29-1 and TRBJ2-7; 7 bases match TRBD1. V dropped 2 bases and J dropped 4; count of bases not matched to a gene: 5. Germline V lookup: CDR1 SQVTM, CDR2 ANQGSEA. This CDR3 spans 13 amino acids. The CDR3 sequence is CSVELTGVYEQYF. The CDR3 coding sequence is TGCAGCGTTGAACTTACAGGGGTTTACGAGCAGTACTTC.

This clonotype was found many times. DNA for the CDR3: TGTGCCAGCAGTCCCCACCGAGACAGGGGTAATGGCTACACCTTC. It is translated as CASSPHRDRGNGYTF. The chain combines TRBV3-1 with TRBJ1-2, with TRBD1 matching 8 bases. V shed 6 bases, J shed 6 bases, and the junction held 12 bases outside the gene matches. Germline V gene data show CDR1 as LGHDT and CDR2 as YNNKEL (reference sequence). The CDR3 is 15 residues long.

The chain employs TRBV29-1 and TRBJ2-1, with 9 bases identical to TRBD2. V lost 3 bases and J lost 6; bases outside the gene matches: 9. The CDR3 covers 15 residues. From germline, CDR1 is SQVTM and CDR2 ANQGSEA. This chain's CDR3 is CSVEVVAGGGNEQFF. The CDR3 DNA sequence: TGCAGCGTTGAGGTTGTGGCGGGAGGGGGCAATGAGCAGTTCTTC.

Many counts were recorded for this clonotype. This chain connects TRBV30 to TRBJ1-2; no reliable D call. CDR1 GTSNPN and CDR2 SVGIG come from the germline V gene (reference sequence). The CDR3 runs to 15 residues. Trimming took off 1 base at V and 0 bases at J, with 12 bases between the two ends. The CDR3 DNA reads TGTGCCTGGAGTGAGGCAGGTCTAGCTAACTATGGCTACACCTTC. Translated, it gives CAWSEAGLANYGYTF.

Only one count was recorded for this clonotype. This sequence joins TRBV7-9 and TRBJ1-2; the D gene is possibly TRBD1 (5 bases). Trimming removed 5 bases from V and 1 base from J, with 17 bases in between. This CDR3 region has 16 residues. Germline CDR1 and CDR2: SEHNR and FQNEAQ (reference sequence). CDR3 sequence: CASSPSRDHGNYGYTF. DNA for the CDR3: TGTGCCAGCAGCCCTTCCCGGGACCATGGTAACTATGGCTACACCTTC.

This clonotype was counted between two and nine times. The CDR3 DNA reads as TGTGCCAGCAGTGACCCTCGACAGGGGATCGGCGAGACCCAGTACTTC. Translation gives CASSDPRQGIGETQYF. V usage is TRBV6-1 and J usage is TRBJ2-5, with 8 bases aligning to TRBD1. Germline-derived CDR1 and CDR2 are MNHNS and SASEGT. The CDR3 consists of 16 residues. V dropped 3 bases and J dropped 5; count of bases not matched to a gene: 11.

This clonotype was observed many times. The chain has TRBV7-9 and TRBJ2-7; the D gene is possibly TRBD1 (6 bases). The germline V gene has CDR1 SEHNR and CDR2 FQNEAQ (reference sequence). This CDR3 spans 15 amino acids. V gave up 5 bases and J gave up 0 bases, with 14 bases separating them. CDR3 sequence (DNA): TGTGCCAGCAGCCTTATGGGGGCCAACTCCTACGAGCAGTACTTC. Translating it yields CASSLMGANSYEQYF. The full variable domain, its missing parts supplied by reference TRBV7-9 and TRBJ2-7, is DTGVSQNPRHKITKRGQNVTFRCDPISEHNRLYWYRQTLGQGPEFLTYFQNEAQLEKSRLLSDRFSAERPKGSFSTLEIQRTEQGDSAMYLCASSLMGANSYEQYFGPGTRLTVT.

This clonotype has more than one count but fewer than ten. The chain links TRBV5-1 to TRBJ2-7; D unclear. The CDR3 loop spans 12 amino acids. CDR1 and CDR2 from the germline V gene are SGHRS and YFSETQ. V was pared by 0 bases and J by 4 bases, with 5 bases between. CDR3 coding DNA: TGCGCCAGCAGCTTGGATTTTTACGAGCAGTACTTC. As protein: CASSLDFYEQYF.

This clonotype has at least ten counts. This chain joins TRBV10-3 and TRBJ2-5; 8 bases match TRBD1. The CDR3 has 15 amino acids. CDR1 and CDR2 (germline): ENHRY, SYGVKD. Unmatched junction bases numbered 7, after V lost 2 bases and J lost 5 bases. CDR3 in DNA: TGTGCCATCAGTGAGCTGACAGGGGCAGCGGAGACCCAGTACTTC. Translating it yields CAISELTGAAETQYF.

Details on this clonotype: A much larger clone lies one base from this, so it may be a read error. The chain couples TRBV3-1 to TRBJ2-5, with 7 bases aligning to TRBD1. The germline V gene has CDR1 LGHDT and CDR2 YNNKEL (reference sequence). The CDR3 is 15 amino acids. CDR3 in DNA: TGTGCCGGCAGCCAAACTCAAACAGGGGAAGAGACCCAGTACTTC. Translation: CAGSQTQTGEETQYF.

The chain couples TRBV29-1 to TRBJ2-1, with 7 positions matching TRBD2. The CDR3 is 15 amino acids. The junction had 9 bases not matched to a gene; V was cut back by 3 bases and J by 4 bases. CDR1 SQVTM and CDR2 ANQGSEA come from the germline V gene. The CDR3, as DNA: TGCAGCGTTGAGACTAGCCATGCCAAATACAATGAGCAGTTCTTC. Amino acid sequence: CSVETSHAKYNEQFF.

The CDR3: CSARGAINEKLFF. In nucleotides, the CDR3 is TGCAGTGCTAGAGGGGCAATTAATGAAAAACTGTTTTTT. The chain recombines TRBV20-1 with TRBJ1-4; the D is unclear. Trimming shortened V by 1 base and J by 4 bases, and 7 bases separated the two germline ends. Germline CDR1 and CDR2: DFQATT and SNEGSKA (reference sequence). This CDR3 is 13 amino acids long.

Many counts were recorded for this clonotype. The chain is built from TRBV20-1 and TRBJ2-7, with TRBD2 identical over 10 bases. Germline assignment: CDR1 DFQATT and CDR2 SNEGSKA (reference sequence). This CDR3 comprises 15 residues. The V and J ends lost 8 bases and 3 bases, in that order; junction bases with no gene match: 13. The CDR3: CSLVLPSGSIYEQYF. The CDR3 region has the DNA TGCAGTCTCGTACTCCCTAGCGGGAGTATCTACGAGCAGTACTTC.

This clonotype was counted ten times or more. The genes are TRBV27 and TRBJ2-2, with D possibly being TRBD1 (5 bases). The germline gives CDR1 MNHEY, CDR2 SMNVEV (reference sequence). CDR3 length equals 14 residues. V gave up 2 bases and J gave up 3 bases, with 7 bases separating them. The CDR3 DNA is TGTGCCAGCAGTTTAAGCAGGGACACCGGGGAGCTGTTTTTT. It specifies CASSLSRDTGELFF.

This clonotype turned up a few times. The CDR3 spells CASSYSTPGSGNTIYF. The DNA of the CDR3 is TGTGCCAGCAGTTACTCGACCCCAGGGTCTGGAAACACCATATATTTT. This chain connects TRBV6-2 or TRBV6-3 to TRBJ1-3, with TRBD1 as a possible D gene (5 bases). The V end was cut by 0 bases, the J end by 1 base, with 10 bases between. This CDR3 is built from 16 residues. CDR1 is MNHEY and CDR2 is SVGEGT in the germline V gene.

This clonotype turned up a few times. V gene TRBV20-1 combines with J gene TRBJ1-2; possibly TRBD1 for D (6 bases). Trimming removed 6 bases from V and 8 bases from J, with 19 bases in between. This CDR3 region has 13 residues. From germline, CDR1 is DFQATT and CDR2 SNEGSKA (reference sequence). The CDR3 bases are TGCAGTGCCACAAAGGGGGAGGTCTCCGGCTACACCTTC. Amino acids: CSATKGEVSGYTF.

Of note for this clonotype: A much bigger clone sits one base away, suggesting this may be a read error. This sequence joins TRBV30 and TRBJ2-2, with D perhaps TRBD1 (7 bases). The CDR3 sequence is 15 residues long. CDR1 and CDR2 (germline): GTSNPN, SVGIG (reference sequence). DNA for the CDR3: TGTGCCTGGAGTCAGGGGGGAGCCGGGACCGGGGAGCTGCTTTTT. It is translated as CAWSQGGAGTGELLF.

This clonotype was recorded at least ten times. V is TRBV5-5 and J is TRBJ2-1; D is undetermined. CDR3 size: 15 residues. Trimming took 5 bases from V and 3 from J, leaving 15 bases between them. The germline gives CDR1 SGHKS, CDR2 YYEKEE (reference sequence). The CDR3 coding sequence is TGTGCCAGCAGTTTGACTCCCCATGACTACAATGAGCAGTTCTTC. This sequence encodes CASSLTPHDYNEQFF.

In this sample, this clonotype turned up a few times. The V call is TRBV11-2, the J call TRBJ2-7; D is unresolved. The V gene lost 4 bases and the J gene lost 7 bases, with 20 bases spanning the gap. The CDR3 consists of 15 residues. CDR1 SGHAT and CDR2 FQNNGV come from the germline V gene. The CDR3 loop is CASSYKEQSLREQYF. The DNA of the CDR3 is TGTGCCAGCAGCTATAAGGAGCAGTCCCTGCGGGAGCAGTACTTC.

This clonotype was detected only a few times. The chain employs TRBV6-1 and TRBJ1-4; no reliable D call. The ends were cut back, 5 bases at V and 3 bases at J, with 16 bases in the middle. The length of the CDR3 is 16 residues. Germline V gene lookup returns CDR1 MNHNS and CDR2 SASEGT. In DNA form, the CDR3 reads TGTGCCAGCAGTTTACCCCCTACAGCGCCTAATGAAAAACTGTTTTTT. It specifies CASSLPPTAPNEKLFF.

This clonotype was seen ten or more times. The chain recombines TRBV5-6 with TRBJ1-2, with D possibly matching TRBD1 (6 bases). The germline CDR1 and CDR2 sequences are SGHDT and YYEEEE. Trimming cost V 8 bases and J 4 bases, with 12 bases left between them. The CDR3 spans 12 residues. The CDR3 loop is CASKTGRYGYTF. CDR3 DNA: TGTGCCAGTAAGACAGGACGCTATGGCTACACCTTC.

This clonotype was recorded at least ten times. DNA for the CDR3: TGTGCCTGGAGGGGGGCCGGCGCATTATTTAAAGCTTTCTTT. Encoded protein: CAWRGAGALFKAFF. The chain employs TRBV30 and TRBJ1-1, with a tentative D call TRBD1 (6 bases). CDR1 is GTSNPN and CDR2 is SVGIG in the germline V gene (reference sequence). Trimming removed 3 bases at V and 9 bases at J, with 20 bases between. The CDR3 extends over 14 amino acids.

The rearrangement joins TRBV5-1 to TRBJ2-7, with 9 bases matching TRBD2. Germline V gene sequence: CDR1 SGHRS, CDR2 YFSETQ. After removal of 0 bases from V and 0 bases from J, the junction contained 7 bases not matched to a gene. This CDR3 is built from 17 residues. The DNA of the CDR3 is TGCGCCAGCAGCTTGGCTAGCGGGGCATCGAGCTCCTACGAGCAGTACTTC. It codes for CASSLASGASSSYEQYF. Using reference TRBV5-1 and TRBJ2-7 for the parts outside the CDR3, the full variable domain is KAGVTQTPRYLIKTRGQQVTLSCSPISGHRSVSWYQQTPGQGLQFLFEYFSETQRNKGNFPGRFSGRQFSNSRSEMNVSTLELGDSALYLCASSLASGASSSYEQYFGPGTRLTVT.

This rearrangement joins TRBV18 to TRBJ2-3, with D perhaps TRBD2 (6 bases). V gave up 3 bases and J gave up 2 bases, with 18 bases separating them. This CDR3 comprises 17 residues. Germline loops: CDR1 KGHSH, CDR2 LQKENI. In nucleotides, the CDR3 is TGTGCCAGCTCACCGACACGGCGGGATGGGGCCACAGATACGCAGTATTTT. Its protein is CASSPTRRDGATDTQYF.

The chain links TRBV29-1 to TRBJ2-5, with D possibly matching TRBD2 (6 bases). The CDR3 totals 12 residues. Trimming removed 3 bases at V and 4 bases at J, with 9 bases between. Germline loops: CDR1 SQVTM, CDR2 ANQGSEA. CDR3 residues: CSVDPGGETQYF. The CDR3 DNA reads TGCAGCGTTGACCCCGGGGGAGAGACCCAGTACTTC.

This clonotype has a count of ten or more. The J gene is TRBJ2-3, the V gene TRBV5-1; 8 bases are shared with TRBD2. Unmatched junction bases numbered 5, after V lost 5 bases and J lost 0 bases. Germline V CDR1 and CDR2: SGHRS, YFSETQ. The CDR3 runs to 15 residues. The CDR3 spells CASSLSGVSTDTQYF. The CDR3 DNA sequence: TGCGCCAGCAGTCTTAGCGGGGTTAGCACAGATACGCAGTATTTT. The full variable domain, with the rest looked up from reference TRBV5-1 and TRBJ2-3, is KAGVTQTPRYLIKTRGQQVTLSCSPISGHRSVSWYQQTPGQGLQFLFEYFSETQRNKGNFPGRFSGRQFSNSRSEMNVSTLELGDSALYLCASSLSGVSTDTQYFGPGTRLTVL.

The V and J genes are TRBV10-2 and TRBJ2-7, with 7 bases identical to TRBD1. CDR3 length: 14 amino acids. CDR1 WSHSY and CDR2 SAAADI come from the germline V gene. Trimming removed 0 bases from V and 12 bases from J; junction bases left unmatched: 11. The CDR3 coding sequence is TGCGCCAGCAGTGAGTCGCGACAGGGATCGGCCCGGTACTTC. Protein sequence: CASSESRQGSARYF.

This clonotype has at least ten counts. CDR3 sequence (DNA): TGTGCCAGCAGTTACGGAGCGGACACAGATACGCAGTATTTT. Translating gives CASSYGADTDTQYF. This chain uses TRBV6-1 with TRBJ2-3; D might be TRBD2 (5 bases). This CDR3 has 14 residues. V dropped 5 bases and J dropped 2 bases, with 11 bases sitting between them. The germline CDR1 and CDR2 sequences are MNHNS and SASEGT.

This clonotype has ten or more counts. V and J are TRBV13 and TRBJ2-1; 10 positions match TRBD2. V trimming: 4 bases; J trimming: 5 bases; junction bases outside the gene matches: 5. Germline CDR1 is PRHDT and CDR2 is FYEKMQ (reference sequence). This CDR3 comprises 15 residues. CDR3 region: CASSSRLAGHNEQFF. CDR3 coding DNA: TGTGCCAGCAGCTCCCGACTAGCGGGCCACAATGAGCAGTTCTTC.

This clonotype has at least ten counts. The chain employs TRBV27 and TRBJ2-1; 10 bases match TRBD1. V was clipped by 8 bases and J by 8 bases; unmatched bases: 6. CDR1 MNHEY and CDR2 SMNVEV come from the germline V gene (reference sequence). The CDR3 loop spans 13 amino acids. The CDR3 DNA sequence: TGTGCCAGCGGGGACAGGGGAGGGTATGAGCAGTTCTTC. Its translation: CASGDRGGYEQFF.

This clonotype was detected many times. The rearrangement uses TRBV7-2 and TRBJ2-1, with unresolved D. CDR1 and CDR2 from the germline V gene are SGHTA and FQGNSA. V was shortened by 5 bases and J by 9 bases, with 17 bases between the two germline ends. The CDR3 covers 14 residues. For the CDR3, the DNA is TGTGCCAGCAGCCCCCCCCCCAATTGGGGTGAGCAGTTCTTC. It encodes CASSPPPNWGEQFF.